This entry describes one T cell receptor beta chain. The antigen it recognizes is unknown. The input lacks base qualities; no much larger clone sits a single base away. From the cysteine through the phenylalanine, the CDR3 covers 16 amino acids. Here the CDR3 DNA is all that survives: 48 bases in frame from base 1. At the junction V is shortened by 5 bases and J by 4 bases, with 20 bases in between. The germline V gene yields SNHLY for CDR1 and FYNNEI for CDR2. Library creation used the immunoSEQ multiplex PCR assay. The source study handled its data this way. To diagnose cytomegalovirus status from the catalog of TCR beta chain sequences, a statistical classification framework was built. The table comes from immuneACCESS by way of TCRdb, which keeps in-frame sequences with V and J called. Part of the clones is missing from these tables; in studies checked, under half for an unresolved V gene and the rest for unknown reasons. From that table come the V and J calls and clone size; the DNA was used to work out D and trimming. The sample profile shows some 210,000 clones; approximately 82% of them were found once. The top ten clonotypes cover roughly 5.4% of the sample.

Donors formed part of the validation cohort, which comprised fewer than 150 subjects and was distinct from the first cohort of 666 subjects. These data come from a study of cytomegalovirus exposure and HLA in healthy donors (dated by TCRdb to 2015 to 2018). Some background on the complete study: A later analysis indicated that the roughly 120 validation repertoires were generated on the platform also employed for the 700 or so repertoires of the first cohort. The aim of the study was to test whether cataloging public T cell receptors could identify signatures of past pathogen exposure. High-throughput TCR immunosequencing, statistical association of individual TCRs with disease status, and machine learning were combined to predict cytomegalovirus infection status. Along with the approximately 700-subject first cohort, a separate validation cohort of 120 different subjects was used. The paper's findings and limits, for the study overall: The validation cohort had no HLA typing available for a later analysis, so co-occurrence within that cohort was assessed over all 130 or so repertoires. In vitro tests confirmed that a few of the cytomegalovirus-associated TCR beta chains recognize cytomegalovirus antigens. While some public TCRs were present in many individuals, most TCR sequences turned up only very rarely across donors. According to the authors, the approach could potentially be generalized to other disease states and immunological phenotypes. Of the cluster scores, approximately 95% were above 0 in a later analysis, which found that TCRs clustered in the first cohort also tended to co-occur in the 90 to 150 validation repertoires. The classifier was reported to diagnose cytomegalovirus status with high specificity and sensitivity in both the original cohort and the validation cohort. In the study, around 150 TCR beta chains were listed as associated with cytomegalovirus.

The origin of this receptor is a woman aged 18-29 years in good health and CMV-seronegative. Material: PBMCs. This sequence uses TRBV2 and TRBJ2-5; a tentative D match to TRBD2 spans 7 bases. For the CDR3, the sequence is CASSPLGLGGRETQYF. The DNA sequence is as follows: TGTGCCAGCAGTCCGCTAGGACTGGGGGGGCGAGAGACCCAGTACTTC.